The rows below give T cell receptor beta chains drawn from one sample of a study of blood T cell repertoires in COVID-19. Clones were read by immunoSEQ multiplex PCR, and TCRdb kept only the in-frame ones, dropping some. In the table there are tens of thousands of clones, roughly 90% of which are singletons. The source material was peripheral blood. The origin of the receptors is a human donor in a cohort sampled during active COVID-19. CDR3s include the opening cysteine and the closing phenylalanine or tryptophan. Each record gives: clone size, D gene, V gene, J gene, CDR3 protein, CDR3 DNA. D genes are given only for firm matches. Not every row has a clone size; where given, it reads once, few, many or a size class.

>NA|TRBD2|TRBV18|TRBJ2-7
CASSPLSGSYEQYF
TGTGCCAGCTCACCACTTAGCGGGAGCTACGAGCAGTACTTC
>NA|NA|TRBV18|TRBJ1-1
CASSPYPGLNTEAFF
TGTGCCAGCTCACCATACCCAGGGTTGAACACTGAAGCTTTCTTT
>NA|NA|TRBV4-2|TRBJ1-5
CASSHEDRSNQPQHF
TGTGCCAGCAGCCATGAGGACAGAAGTAATCAGCCCCAGCATTTT
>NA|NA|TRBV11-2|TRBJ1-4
CASSLNNGRLFF
TGTGCCAGCAGCTTAAACAATGGGCGTCTGTTTTTT
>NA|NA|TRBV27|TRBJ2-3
CASSLLSQGTDTQYF
TGTGCCAGCAGTTTATTGTCCCAGGGGACAGATACGCAGTATTTT
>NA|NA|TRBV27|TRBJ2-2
CASSYQVPGQPGELFF
TGTGCCAGCAGTTATCAGGTACCGGGACAACCCGGGGAGCTGTTTTTT
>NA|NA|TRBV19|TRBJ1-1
CASSIRRGGTEAFF
TGTGCCAGTAGCATACGCCGGGGAGGCACTGAAGCTTTCTTT
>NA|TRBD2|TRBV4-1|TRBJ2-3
CASSTLTGTRRDTQYF
TGCGCCAGCAGCACCCTGACCGGGACTAGGAGGGATACGCAGTATTTT
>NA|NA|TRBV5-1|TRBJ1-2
CASSLELVAGPGYTF
TGCGCCAGCAGCTTGGAATTAGTGGCAGGGCCTGGCTACACCTTC
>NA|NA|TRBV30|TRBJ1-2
CAWSTKTRGKFSGYTF
TGTGCCTGGAGTACAAAAACTAGGGGGAAGTTTTCTGGCTACACCTTC
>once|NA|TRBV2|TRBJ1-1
CASTSRPVQNTEAFF
TGTGCCAGCACTAGTCGGCCAGTGCAGAACACTGAAGCTTTCTTT
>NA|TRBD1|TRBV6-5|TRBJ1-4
CASSYASVGTGKLFF
TGTGCCAGCAGTTACGCCTCAGTGGGGACAGGCAAACTGTTTTTT
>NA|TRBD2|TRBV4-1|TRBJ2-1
CASSQDATGLAGGDWVDEQFF
TGCGCCAGCAGCCAAGATGCGACGGGACTAGCGGGAGGGGATTGGGTCGATGAGCAGTTCTTC
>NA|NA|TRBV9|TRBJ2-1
CASSRGTYNEQFF
TGTGCCAGCAGCCGGGGGACCTACAATGAGCAGTTCTTC
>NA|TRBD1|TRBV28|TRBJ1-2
CASRYPGQSFYGYTF
TGTGCCAGCAGATATCCGGGACAGAGCTTCTATGGCTACACCTTC
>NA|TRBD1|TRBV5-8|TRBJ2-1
CASSSGQGGNEQFF
TGTGCCAGCAGCTCGGGACAGGGCGGCAATGAGCAGTTCTTC
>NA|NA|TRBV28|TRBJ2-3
CASSAVDRTYTDTQYF
TGTGCCAGCAGTGCTGTGGACAGAACCTACACAGATACGCAGTATTTT
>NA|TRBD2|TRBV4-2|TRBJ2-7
CASSLRLAGPYEQYF
TGTGCCAGCAGCCTTCGACTAGCGGGGCCCTACGAGCAGTACTTC
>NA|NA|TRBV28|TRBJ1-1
CASVPYAYTEAFF
TGTGCCAGCGTACCCTATGCCTACACTGAAGCTTTCTTT
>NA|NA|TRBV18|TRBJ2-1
CASSPVGGSVYNEQFF
TGTGCCAGCTCACCAGTCGGGGGATCCGTCTACAATGAGCAGTTCTTC
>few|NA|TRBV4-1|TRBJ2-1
CASSHPGRSSYNEQFF
TGCGCCAGCAGCCATCCAGGGAGGAGCTCCTACAATGAGCAGTTCTTC
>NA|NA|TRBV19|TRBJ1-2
CASTETAAYGYTF
TGTGCCAGTACAGAGACAGCAGCCTATGGCTACACCTTC
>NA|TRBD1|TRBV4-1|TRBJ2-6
CASSSRTGSNSGANVLTF
TGCGCCAGCAGCTCTCGGACAGGAAGCAACTCTGGGGCCAACGTCCTGACTTTC
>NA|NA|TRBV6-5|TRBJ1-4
CASRRTGGEKLFF
TGTGCCAGTAGGCGGACTGGTGGTGAAAAACTGTTTTTT
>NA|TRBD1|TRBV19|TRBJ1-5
CASSIGTGNQPQHF
TGTGCCAGTAGTATCGGGACAGGGAATCAGCCCCAGCATTTT
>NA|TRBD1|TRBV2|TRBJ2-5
CASTGTEFQTQYF
TGTGCCAGCACCGGGACAGAATTTCAGACCCAGTACTTC
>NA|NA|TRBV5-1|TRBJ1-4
CASSLAQGRVANEKLFF
TGCGCCAGCAGCTTGGCTCAGGGTCGGGTGGCTAATGAAAAACTGTTTTTT
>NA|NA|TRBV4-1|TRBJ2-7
CASSQDAGPTYEQYF
TGCGCCAGCAGCCAAGATGCAGGGCCCACCTACGAGCAGTACTTC
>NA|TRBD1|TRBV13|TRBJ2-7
CASSLGDRDYEQYF
TGTGCCAGCAGCTTAGGCGACAGGGACTACGAGCAGTACTTC
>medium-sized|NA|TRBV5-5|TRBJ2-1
CASSLAGAKNEQFF
TGTGCCAGCAGCTTGGCGGGAGCTAAGAATGAGCAGTTCTTC
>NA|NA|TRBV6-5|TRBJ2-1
CASSRAGPGYNEQFF
TGTGCCAGCAGTCGCGCGGGACCGGGCTACAATGAGCAGTTCTTC
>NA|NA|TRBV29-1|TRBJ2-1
CSVEILVRLAEIHNEQFF
TGCAGCGTTGAAATACTAGTAAGGTTAGCGGAAATACACAATGAGCAGTTCTTC
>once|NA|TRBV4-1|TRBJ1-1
CASSQDMSRRRAFF
TGCGCCAGCAGCCAAGATATGTCCCGAAGGCGGGCTTTCTTT
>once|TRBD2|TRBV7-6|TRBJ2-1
CASSFGTSENEQFF
TGTGCCAGCAGCTTCGGGACTAGTGAAAATGAGCAGTTCTTC
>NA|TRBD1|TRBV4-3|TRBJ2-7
CASSLRTGSSYEQYF
TGCGCCAGCAGCTTGCGGACAGGGAGCTCCTACGAGCAGTACTTC
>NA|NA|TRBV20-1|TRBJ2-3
CSARPAAAQYF
TGCAGTGCGAGACCCGCCGCAGCGCAGTATTTT
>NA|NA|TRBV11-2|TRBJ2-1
CASSLGTTPPNEQFF
TGTGCCAGCAGCTTAGGTACTACCCCCCCCAATGAGCAGTTCTTC